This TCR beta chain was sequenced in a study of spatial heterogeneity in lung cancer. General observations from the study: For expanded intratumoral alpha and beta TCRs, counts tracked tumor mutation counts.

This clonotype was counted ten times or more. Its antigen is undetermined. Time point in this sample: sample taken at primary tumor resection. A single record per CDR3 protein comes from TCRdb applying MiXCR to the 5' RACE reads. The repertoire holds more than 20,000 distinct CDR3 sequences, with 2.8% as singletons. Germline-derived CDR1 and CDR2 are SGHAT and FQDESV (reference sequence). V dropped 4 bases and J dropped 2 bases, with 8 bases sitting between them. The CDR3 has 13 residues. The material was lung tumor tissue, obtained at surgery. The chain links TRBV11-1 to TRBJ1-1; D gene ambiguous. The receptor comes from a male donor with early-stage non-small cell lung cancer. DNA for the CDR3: TGTGCCAGCAGCTCACACCTAAACACTGAAGCTTTCTTT. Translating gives CASSSHLNTEAFF.